This T cell receptor (beta chain) derives from a study of blood T cell repertoires in COVID-19. Across the study: In each case, the material was cDNA or gDNA derived from T cells, B-cell-depleted T cells, or PBMCs.

CDR3 length equals 15 residues. Per the germline V gene, CDR1 is SGHAT and CDR2 is FQNNGV. V shed 2 bases and J 0 bases; nucleotides not matched to a gene: 4. The method was immunoSEQ multiplex PCR; TCRdb's version includes in-frame clones alone and lacks a portion of them. The table shows approximately 130,000 clones, with 87% occurring only once. The sequenced sample was peripheral blood. The J gene is TRBJ2-7, the V gene TRBV11-2; 7 bases are a match to TRBD1. This clonotype was sampled from a woman in her forties or fifties with acute or convalescent COVID-19. CDR3 nucleotide sequence: TGTGCCAGCAGCTTAACAGGGGTCAGCTCCTACGAGCAGTACTTC. This gives the protein CASSLTGVSSYEQYF.